These 27 T cell receptor beta chains came from one sample sequenced in a study of T cells expressing NK-cell markers. TCRdb processed the 5' RACE reads again and assigns one entry to each CDR3 protein, with no DNA. This sample's table reports 500,000 to 700,000 distinct CDR3 sequences. Input material: blood T cells: a sorted CD56 or NKG2C T cell subset, CD4+ or CD8+ T cells, or bulk PBMC T cells (not recorded which). The receptors derive from a man in his late teens or twenties in good health.

This rearrangement joins TRBV12-3 or TRBV12-4 to TRBJ2-5; TCRdb picks TRBD2, but there is no DNA to check that call. The CDR3 spans 15 residues. The CDR3 region is CASSLGSTGLETQYF.

Here the CDR3 reads CASSFGDELFF. The chain uses TRBV12-3 or TRBV12-4 and TRBJ1-4. This CDR3 comprises 11 residues.

The V and J genes are TRBV29-1 and TRBJ2-1; TCRdb indicates TRBD2, and absent DNA this call remains unverified. The germline CDR1 and CDR2 sequences are SQVTM and ANQGSEA. The CDR3 length is 12 residues. CDR3 sequence: CSATGEMNEQFF.

The chain is built from TRBV4-1 and TRBJ2-2; TCRdb proposes TRBD2, but this gene call is untestable without DNA. CDR3 length: 16 amino acids. Germline loops: CDR1 MGHRA, CDR2 YSYEKL. The CDR3 protein is CASSQMAGGHTGELFF.

This rearrangement joins TRBV3-1 to TRBJ1-2; the D call of TRBD1 rests on TCRdb alone, since no DNA is present to check it. This CDR3 spans 15 amino acids. CDR1 LGHDT and CDR2 YNNKEL come from the germline V gene (reference sequence). Here the CDR3 reads CASSPGQGDFYGYTF.

The chain is built from TRBV10-3 and TRBJ1-3; TCRdb reports TRBD1, a call that lacks DNA to check it against. CDR3 size: 14 residues. CDR1 ENHRY and CDR2 SYGVKD come from the germline V gene. The CDR3 spells CAIRGTVEGNTIYF.

The V and J genes are TRBV18 and TRBJ2-2; TCRdb returns TRBD1, unconfirmable since there is no DNA. CDR1 and CDR2 from the germline V gene are KGHSH and LQKENI. CDR3 length: 12 amino acids. The chain's CDR3 is CASSLSAEELFF. The full variable domain, in which reference TRBV18 and TRBJ2-2 provide the parts outside the CDR3, is NAGVMQNPRHLVRRRGQEARLRCSPMKGHSHVYWYRQLPEEGLKFMVYLQKENIIDESGMPKERFSAEFPKEGPSILRIQQVVRGDSAAYFCASSLSAEELFFGEGSRLTVL.

The chain is built from TRBV2 and TRBJ2-1; with no DNA, the TCRdb D assignment of TRBD2 cannot be verified. Germline CDR1 and CDR2: SNHLY and FYNNEI. CDR3 length: 15 residues. The CDR3 sequence: CASSDQPSGLYEQFF.

This rearrangement joins TRBV14 to TRBJ2-1. The CDR3 spans 17 residues. Looked up from germline, CDR1 is SGHDN and CDR2 is FVKESK. The CDR3 protein is CASSQDGLTTTYNEQFF.

The chain combines TRBV20-1 with TRBJ2-7; TCRdb picks TRBD1, but there is no DNA to check that call. Germline lookup yields CDR1 DFQATT and CDR2 SNEGSKA (reference sequence). The CDR3 has 15 amino acids. The CDR3 spells CSARDGARSLHEQYF.

The genes are TRBV12-3 or TRBV12-4 and TRBJ2-1; the TCRdb call, TRBD2, lacks DNA for checking. The length of the CDR3 is 18 residues. This CDR3 is CASSLKTGGLAGHNEQFF.

V and J are TRBV11-1 and TRBJ2-7; TCRdb calls TRBD2, which cannot be checked without DNA. Germline-derived CDR1 and CDR2 are SGHAT and FQDESV (reference sequence). CDR3 size: 15 residues. The CDR3 loop reads CASSLSVSGSYEQYF.

The rearrangement uses TRBV3-1 and TRBJ2-5; TCRdb's D call, TRBD1, is unchecked because there is no DNA. The CDR3 extends over 14 amino acids. The germline gives CDR1 LGHDT, CDR2 YNNKEL (reference sequence). CDR3 amino acids: CASSLTGAQETQYF.

The chain employs TRBV7-2 and TRBJ2-4. The CDR3 has 16 amino acids. CDR1 is SGHTA, CDR2 FQGNSA, per germline. CDR3 sequence: CASSLDLIYLQNIQYF.

The chain uses TRBV7-3 and TRBJ2-5; without DNA, the TCRdb call of TRBD1 cannot be checked. Germline V gene lookup returns CDR1 SGHTA and CDR2 FQGTGA. The CDR3 has 13 amino acids. CDR3 region: CASSPGTQETQYF.

The chain carries TRBV4-2 and TRBJ1-3; TCRdb names TRBD1, which stays unverified in the absence of DNA. Germline CDR1 is LGHNA and CDR2 is YNFKEQ. CDR3 length: 16 residues. The CDR3 reads CASHQDGTGSGNTIYF.

This chain links TRBV7-2 with TRBJ2-4; the TRBD1 assignment by TCRdb is unverifiable without DNA. The germline gives CDR1 SGHTA, CDR2 FQGNSA. There are 15 residues in the CDR3. This CDR3 reads CASSPSGRAKNIQYF.

This chain uses TRBV20-1 with TRBJ1-5; as DNA is missing, the TRBD1 call by TCRdb cannot be tested. The germline V gene has CDR1 DFQATT and CDR2 SNEGSKA (reference sequence). This CDR3 is built from 19 residues. The CDR3 reads CSASYAGSLPFVRNQPQHF.

V usage is TRBV27 and J usage is TRBJ2-1; the D gene TCRdb calls, TRBD1, cannot be checked with no DNA. Per germline, CDR1 MNHEY and CDR2 SMNVEV (reference sequence). The CDR3 has 14 residues. The CDR3 protein is CASTQSGVWNEQFF.

The CDR3: CAISDPPGQGSYEQYF. The chain has TRBV10-3 and TRBJ2-7; TCRdb names TRBD1, which stays unverified in the absence of DNA. Per germline, CDR1 ENHRY and CDR2 SYGVKD. The CDR3 is 16 residues long.

V and J are TRBV10-3 and TRBJ2-2; TCRdb's D gene call, TRBD2, goes unchecked for lack of DNA. In germline, CDR1 is ENHRY, CDR2 SYGVKD. This CDR3 is built from 15 residues. CDR3 protein: CAIKKGLENTGELFF.

The V and J genes are TRBV18 and TRBJ1-4. In germline, CDR1 is KGHSH, CDR2 LQKENI. The CDR3 runs 13 residues. The CDR3 spells CASSPGPAPKLFF.

The rearrangement links TRBV9 to TRBJ2-1; no DNA is available, so the TRBD2 call from TCRdb remains unchecked. The length of the CDR3 is 16 residues. CDR1 and CDR2 (germline): SGDLS, YYNGEE. CDR3 sequence reads: CASSVGGLSVGNEQFF.

The chain has TRBV4-2 and TRBJ1-4; the TCRdb D gene call, TRBD1, has no DNA to confirm it. Germline values: CDR1 LGHNA, CDR2 YNFKEQ. CDR3 length: 15 residues. The CDR3: CASSIQDRRNEKLFF.

The chain has TRBV9 and TRBJ2-7. This CDR3 is built from 14 residues. Germline V gene sequence: CDR1 SGDLS, CDR2 YYNGEE. The CDR3 loop reads CASSVAVGPYEQYF. Drawing the rest from reference TRBV9 and TRBJ2-7, the complete variable domain is DSGVTQTPKHLITATGQRVTLRCSPRSGDLSVYWYQQSLDQGLQFLIQYYNGEERAKGNILERFSAQQFPDLHSELNLSSLELGDSALYFCASSVAVGPYEQYFGPGTRLTVT.

This chain joins TRBV5-4 and TRBJ1-1; TCRdb reports TRBD1, a call that lacks DNA to check it against. Germline CDR1 reads SGHNT; CDR2 reads YYREEE (reference sequence). This CDR3 spans 16 amino acids. Here the CDR3 reads CASRPTGDSMNTEAFF.

CDR3 protein: CASSTLALTPHNEQFF. The rearrangement uses TRBV6-1 and TRBJ2-1; no DNA is available, so the TRBD2 call from TCRdb remains unchecked. CDR1 and CDR2 (germline): MNHNS, SASEGT. The CDR3 covers 16 residues.